Described below is a single T cell receptor beta chain sequence and its context. This table comes from immunoSEQ multiplex PCR, and its TCRdb copy is limited to in-frame clones, with some not included. The sample records roughly 82,000 clones, around 90% being singletons. V lost 1 base to trimming and J lost 1 base, with 9 bases between them. The CDR3 length is 15 residues. The germline CDR1 and CDR2 sequences are SGHRS and YFSETQ. These data are taken from a study of technical replicates of blood from four donors. This chain uses TRBV5-1 with TRBJ1-5; D is unclear. The clonotype was recovered from a human donor in good health. The sample comprised T cells isolated from PBMCs. DNA of the CDR3: TGCGCCAGCAGCTTGAGCGTTGGGAGCAATCAGCCCCAGCATTTT. The encoded protein is CASSLSVGSNQPQHF.